This T cell receptor beta chain came from a study of monozygotic twins with inflammatory bowel disease. Study results and caveats: Since immunosuppressive treatments differed, patient repertoires may have gained added variability. IBD patients, compared with healthy twins, shared fewer clonotypes with others (especially with disease activity).

This CDR3 is built from 14 residues. The germline CDR1 and CDR2 sequences are SNHLY and FYNNEI. For this clonotype: No antigen is known for it.

Template-switch reactions added UMIs with a 6-nucleotide sample barcode. From its re-call of the 5' RACE reads, TCRdb lists each CDR3 protein once, without DNA. The repertoire table contains approximately 330,000 distinct CDR3 sequences. The V gene is TRBV2, the J gene TRBJ1-5. The TCR comes from a human donor with ulcerative colitis or Crohn's disease, or a healthy co-twin of an affected twin (not recorded which). The sample comprised blood. This CDR3 reads CASSEGISNQPQHF.